Detailed here is one T cell receptor (beta chain). Other DNA sequences in this specimen translate into the identical CDR3. The entry originates in a study of blood T cell repertoires in COVID-19. Study-level information: COVID-19 samples from acute and convalescent phases originated in the United States, Italy and Spain. T cells, B-cell-depleted T cells, or PBMCs provided the cDNA or gDNA that served as material.

As processed by the authors: Amplification from reference gene primers served as the basis for estimated nucleated cell counts. Libraries were prepared by immunoSEQ multiplex PCR; TCRdb keeps only in-frame clonotypes and omits some of them. V, J and clone size are taken as reported in that table, and D and trimming were inferred from the DNA itself. The repertoire holds 150,000 to 200,000 clones, 90% seen once, with about 18% in the top ten. The sequence was collected from a man aged 55 to 70 with active or convalescent COVID-19. The specimen sequenced was peripheral blood.

The CDR3 coding sequence is TGCGCCAGCAGCCCGGGACAGGGAAACTATGGCTACACCTTC. Its protein product is CASSPGQGNYGYTF. The chain recombines TRBV5-1 with TRBJ1-2, with 9 bases aligning to TRBD1. The CDR3 spans 14 residues. Germline assignment: CDR1 SGHRS and CDR2 YFSETQ. J gave up 2 bases and V 4 bases, and 3 bases lay outside the gene matches.